The 11 T cell receptor beta chains listed next were all sequenced from one sample in a study of blood T cells in healthy people across ages. The authors ran a second PCR of 7 to 11 cycles using a sample-barcoded 5' primer and a J-beta primer mix. One entry per CDR3 protein results from TCRdb running MiXCR on the 5' RACE reads. Of around 780,000 distinct CDR3 sequences in the sample, roughly three fifths are singletons; the top ten hold under 30%. Sequencing used blood. The receptors shown here come from a man in his forties in good health.

The chain employs TRBV5-1 and TRBJ2-6; D gene unclear. CDR1 is SGHRS and CDR2 is YFSETQ in the germline V gene. This CDR3 has 19 amino acids. V lost 4 bases to trimming and J lost 1 base, with 21 bases between them. CDR3 sequence (DNA): TGCGCCAGCAGCCCTGTGACACCTAGGGCCCGTTCTGGGGCCAACGTCCTGACTTTC. Amino acids: CASSPVTPRARSGANVLTF. The variable domain in full, with the rest retrieved from reference TRBV5-1 and TRBJ2-6, is KAGVTQTPRYLIKTRGQQVTLSCSPISGHRSVSWYQQTPGQGLQFLFEYFSETQRNKGNFPGRFSGRQFSNSRSEMNVSTLELGDSALYLCASSPVTPRARSGANVLTFGAGSRLTVL.

The chain couples TRBV7-2 to TRBJ2-7; unclear D gene. The end of the DNA aligns better with TRBJ2-5, so the J call may be wrong. The CDR3 totals 13 residues. Germline values: CDR1 SGHTA, CDR2 FQGNSA. Written as DNA, the CDR3 is TGTGCCAGCAGCTTAGTCATATTGGAGACCCAGTACTTC. Translated: CASSLVILETQYF.

V usage is TRBV24-1 and J usage is TRBJ2-1; D is ambiguous. This CDR3 is built from 16 residues. Germline CDR1 KGHDR, CDR2 SFDVKD. Trimming left V 3 bases short and J 0 bases short, with 11 bases between. This chain's CDR3 is CATSDPDIPSYNEQFF. The CDR3 nucleotides are TGTGCCACCAGTGATCCTGACATACCCTCCTACAATGAGCAGTTCTTC.

This rearrangement joins TRBV20-1 to TRBJ2-5; weak D call: TRBD2 (5 bases). Germline V gene sequence: CDR1 DFQATT, CDR2 SNEGSKA (reference sequence). The CDR3 has 15 residues. V lost 2 bases to trimming and J lost 7 bases, with 20 bases between them. The CDR3 spells CSARTYEGNMGTQYF. The CDR3 DNA reads TGCAGTGCTAGAACGTACGAGGGCAACATGGGGACCCAGTACTTC.

This clonotype was observed a handful of times. V gene TRBV7-2 combines with J gene TRBJ2-7; D is unclear. Trimming cost V 2 bases and J 6 bases, with 11 bases left between them. Germline loops: CDR1 SGHTA, CDR2 FQGNSA. This CDR3 is built from 13 residues. The CDR3 DNA reads as TGTGCCAGCAGCTTACTTAGGTTGTCCGAGCAGTACTTC. It is translated as CASSLLRLSEQYF.

This rearrangement joins TRBV12-3 or TRBV12-4 to TRBJ1-2, with 9 bases lining up with TRBD1. The CDR3 is made up of 15 amino acids. The J segment lost 3 bases and the V segment lost 5 bases, leaving 7 bases of the junction unmatched. Here the CDR3 DNA reads TGTGCCAGCAGTCCTCGGGACAGGGATTACTATGGCTACACCTTC. It yields the protein CASSPRDRDYYGYTF.

This chain connects TRBV25-1 to TRBJ2-5, with D possibly TRBD1 on 7 matching bases. The CDR3 is 16 amino acids. Trimming stripped 1 base from V and 4 bases from J, with 16 bases between. CDR1 MGHDK and CDR2 SYGVNS come from the germline V gene. The CDR3: CASSESQGRSVETQYF. The CDR3 coding sequence is TGTGCCAGCAGTGAATCACAGGGGAGGAGTGTAGAGACCCAGTACTTC.

The chain couples TRBV20-1 to TRBJ2-3; D might be TRBD2 (5 bases). CDR1 and CDR2 (germline): DFQATT, SNEGSKA (reference sequence). CDR3 length equals 15 residues. The germline V and J ends were trimmed by 3 bases and 2 bases, with 15 bases remaining between them. The CDR3 coding sequence is TGCAGTGCTAGTGCGAGGGTCCTTACCACAGATACGCAGTATTTT. Its translation is CSASARVLTTDTQYF.

This clonotype was seen a few times. The rearrangement uses TRBV4-1 and TRBJ2-1, with a possible D match to TRBD1 (6 bases). CDR3 length equals 13 residues. The germline CDR1 and CDR2 sequences are MGHRA and YSYEKL. The V gene lost 2 bases and the J gene lost 10 bases, with 12 bases spanning the gap. CDR3 sequence reads: CASSQTGLGEQFF. Written as DNA, the CDR3 is TGCGCCAGCAGCCAAACAGGGTTAGGAGAGCAGTTCTTC.

The V and J genes are TRBV7-2 and TRBJ2-1; D gene unclear. Germline V gene sequence: CDR1 SGHTA, CDR2 FQGNSA. There are 14 residues in the CDR3. V gave up 8 bases and J gave up 4 bases, with 15 bases separating them. The CDR3 DNA is TGTGCCAGCTCTCAATCCGGCCTGTACAATGAGCAGTTCTTC. It yields the protein CASSQSGLYNEQFF.

As regards this clonotype: This may stem from a read error, because a much larger clone lies one nucleotide away. The chain employs TRBV2 and TRBJ2-6, with D possibly being TRBD1 (6 bases). This CDR3 has 15 residues. Germline lookup yields CDR1 SNHLY and CDR2 FYNNEI. CDR3 sequence reads: CASSTGLSGTNVLTF. The DNA for the CDR3 is TGTGCCAGCAGTACAGGGTTGTCTGGGACCAACGTCCTGACTTTC.